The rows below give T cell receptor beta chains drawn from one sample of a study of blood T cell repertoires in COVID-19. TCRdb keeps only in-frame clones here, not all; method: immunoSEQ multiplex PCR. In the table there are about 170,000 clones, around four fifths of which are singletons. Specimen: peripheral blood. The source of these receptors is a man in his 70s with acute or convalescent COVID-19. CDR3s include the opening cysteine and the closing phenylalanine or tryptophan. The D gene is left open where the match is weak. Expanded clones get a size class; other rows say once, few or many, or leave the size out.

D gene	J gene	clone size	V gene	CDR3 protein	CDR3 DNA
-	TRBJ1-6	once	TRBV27	CASSTPGHSNSPLHF	TGTGCCAGCAGTACCCCGGGACATTCAAATTCACCCCTCCACTTT
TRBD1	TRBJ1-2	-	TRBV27	CASSLTGKPNYGYTF	TGTGCCAGCAGTTTGACAGGGAAACCTAACTATGGCTACACCTTC
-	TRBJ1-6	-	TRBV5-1	CASSLRGNSPLHF	TGCGCCAGCAGCCTGCGTGGTAATTCACCCCTCCACTTT
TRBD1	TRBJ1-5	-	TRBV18	CASSSGQGEQPQHF	TGTGCCAGCTCATCGGGACAGGGGGAACAGCCCCAGCATTTT
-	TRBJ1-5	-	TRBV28	CASSLGGGASNQPQHF	TGTGCCAGCAGTTTGGGGGGAGGGGCTAGCAATCAGCCCCAGCATTTT
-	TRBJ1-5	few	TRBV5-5	CASSLGAGGSQPQHF	TGTGCCAGCAGCTTGGGGGCTGGGGGCAGTCAGCCCCAGCATTTT
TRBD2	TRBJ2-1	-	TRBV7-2	CASSFLGGLAGARRNEQFF	TGTGCCAGCAGCTTCTTAGGGGGACTAGCGGGGGCCAGGCGCAATGAGCAGTTCTTC
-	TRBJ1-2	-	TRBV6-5	CASRARENYGYTF	TGTGCCAGCAGGGCCAGGGAAAACTATGGCTACACCTTC
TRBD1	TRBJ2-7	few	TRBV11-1	CASSLRGQFYEQYF	TGTGCCAGCAGCCTCAGGGGGCAGTTTTACGAGCAGTACTTC
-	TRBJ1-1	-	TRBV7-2	CASSVGLLNTEAFF	TGTGCCAGCAGCGTGGGACTGCTGAACACTGAAGCTTTCTTT
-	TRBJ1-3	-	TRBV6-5	CASTYVSSGNTIYF	TGTGCCAGCACCTATGTTAGCTCTGGAAACACCATATATTTT
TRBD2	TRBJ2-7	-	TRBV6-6	CASQAGDSYEQYF	TGTGCCAGCCAAGCGGGGGACTCCTACGAGCAGTACTTC
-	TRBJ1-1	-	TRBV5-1	CASSLYQGMNTEAFF	TGCGCCAGCAGCTTGTATCAGGGAATGAACACTGAAGCTTTCTTT
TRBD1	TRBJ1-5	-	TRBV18	CASSPPKQGGNQPQHF	TGTGCCAGCTCACCACCCAAACAGGGGGGCAATCAGCCCCAGCATTTT
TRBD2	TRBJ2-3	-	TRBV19	CASSTTSGRTDTQYF	TGTGCCAGTAGTACTACTAGCGGGAGGACAGATACGCAGTATTTT
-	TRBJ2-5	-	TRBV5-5	CASSIGPSARQETQYF	TGTGCCAGCAGCATTGGGCCTAGCGCACGTCAAGAGACCCAGTACTTC
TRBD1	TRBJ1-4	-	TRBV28	CASSTPGTGWSEKLFF	TGTGCCAGCAGTACCCCCGGGACAGGGTGGAGTGAAAAACTGTTTTTT
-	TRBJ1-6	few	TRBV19	CASSSYRTSPLHF	TGTGCCAGTAGTAGTTACAGGACCTCACCCCTCCACTTT
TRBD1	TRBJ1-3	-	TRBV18	CASSPMTGSGNTIYF	TGTGCCAGCTCACCCATGACAGGGTCTGGAAACACCATATATTTT
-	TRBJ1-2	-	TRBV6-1	CASSESEGLGYTF	TGTGCCAGCAGTGAATCGGAGGGTTTGGGCTACACCTTC
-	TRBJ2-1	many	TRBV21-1	CASSKEWRDREDEQFF	TGTGCCAGCAGCAAAGAATGGCGGGATCGGGAGGATGAGCAGTTCTTC
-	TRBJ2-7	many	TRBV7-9	CASSADTSYEQYF	TGTGCCAGCAGCGCGGACACCTCCTACGAGCAGTACTTC
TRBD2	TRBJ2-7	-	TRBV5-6	CASSPRGGFNEQYF	TGTGCCAGCAGCCCGCGGGGAGGGTTCAACGAGCAGTACTTC
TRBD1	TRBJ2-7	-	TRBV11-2	CASGQGASGYEQYF	TGTGCCTCCGGACAGGGGGCGTCCGGTTACGAGCAGTACTTC
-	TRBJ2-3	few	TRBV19	CASSMIGSSTDTQYF	TGTGCCAGTAGTATGATCGGGAGTAGCACAGATACGCAGTATTTT
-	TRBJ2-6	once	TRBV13	CASSLVRSSGANVLTF	TGTGCCAGCAGCTTAGTGCGGAGCTCTGGGGCCAACGTCCTGACTTTC
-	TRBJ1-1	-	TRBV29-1	CSVDTGGDTEAFF	TGCAGCGTTGATACCGGGGGGGACACTGAAGCTTTCTTT
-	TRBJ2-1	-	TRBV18	CASSPESYEQFF	TGTGCCAGCTCACCAGAGAGTTATGAGCAGTTCTTC
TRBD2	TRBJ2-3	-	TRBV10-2	CASTQRSDSGGTDTQYF	TGCGCCAGCACGCAACGGTCGGATAGCGGGGGCACAGATACGCAGTATTTT
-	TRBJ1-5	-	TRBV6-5	CASSLQGSQPQHF	TGTGCCAGCAGTCTTCAGGGTTCACAGCCCCAGCATTTT